Shown below are 21 T cell receptor beta chains from a single sample sequenced in a study of human T cells and chemical hapten exposure. In TCRdb, the RACE reads were re-called with MiXCR into one record per CDR3 protein. The data show roughly 53,000 distinct CDR3 sequences, roughly 10% seen once. Described time point: patch test 3, about 24 weeks after DPC sensitization. Treatment described: therapeutic diphenylcyclopropenone sensitization with weekly scalp DPC. The input for sequencing was whole blood, taken in connection with sensitization to the hapten diphenylcyclopropenone (DPC). These receptors were taken from a woman aged 40-49 years with alopecia areata. Some clones in this sample may be carry-over from other donors' samples.

The V call is TRBV18, the J call TRBJ1-4, with D perhaps matching TRBD1 (5 bases). Germline V gene data show CDR1 as KGHSH and CDR2 as LQKENI. This CDR3 is built from 14 residues. Trimming removed 1 base from V and 3 bases from J, with 6 bases in between. This chain's CDR3 is CASSPQGSNEKLFF. The CDR3 nucleotides read TGTGCCAGCTCACCACAGGGGTCTAATGAAAAACTGTTTTTT.

This clonotype was counted many times. The chain carries TRBV5-8 and TRBJ2-3, with TRBD1 identical over 9 bases. The CDR3 has 16 amino acids. With V trimmed by 1 base and J by 7 bases, 10 bases remained unmatched. Germline CDR1 SGHTS, CDR2 YDEGEE. The CDR3 bases are TGTGCCAGCAGCTTGCTAGGGACAGGGAATAGGTATACGCAGTATTTT. This gives the protein CASSLLGTGNRYTQYF.

The chain uses TRBV28 and TRBJ2-7; no clear D gene. Germline CDR1 is MDHEN and CDR2 is SYDVKM. The CDR3 has 11 residues. V was trimmed by 6 bases and J by 7 bases, leaving 10 bases between them. CDR3 sequence reads: CASSLMVEQYF. The CDR3 region has the DNA TGTGCCAGCAGCCTAATGGTGGAGCAGTACTTC.

This clonotype came up many times. The chain joins TRBV4-1 to TRBJ2-5, with TRBD2 as a possible D gene (6 bases). Per germline, CDR1 MGHRA and CDR2 YSYEKL. Between the trimmed V and J ends, which lost 2 bases and 5 bases, there was a span of 21 bases. This CDR3 has 17 residues. In nucleotides, the CDR3 is TGCGCCAGCAGCCAATCCAAAACCCAGCTTGGAGGGGAGACCCAGTACTTC. Its translation is CASSQSKTQLGGETQYF.

V usage is TRBV6-6 and J usage is TRBJ1-2; weak D call: TRBD1 (6 bases). The CDR3 is made up of 14 amino acids. Looked up from germline, CDR1 is MNHNY and CDR2 is SVGAGI (reference sequence). V dropped 2 bases and J dropped 4 bases, with 11 bases sitting between them. CDR3 sequence (DNA): TGTGCCAGCAGTTACGTACAGGGTAGCTATGGCTACACCTTC. Amino acid sequence: CASSYVQGSYGYTF.

This clonotype was counted ten times or more. V is TRBV20-1 and J is TRBJ2-1, with D unresolved. Trimming took 6 bases from V and 9 from J, leaving 12 bases between them. The CDR3 totals 11 residues. From germline, CDR1 is DFQATT and CDR2 SNEGSKA (reference sequence). The CDR3 bases are TGCAGTGCCTCCAACTGGGTTGAGCAGTTCTTC. Its protein product is CSASNWVEQFF.

This clonotype was seen a handful of times. The rearrangement joins TRBV3-1 to TRBJ1-5, with TRBD1 matching 9 bases. V dropped 6 bases and J dropped 6; count of bases not matched to a gene: 6. This CDR3 has 14 amino acids. Germline CDR1 is LGHDT and CDR2 is YNNKEL (reference sequence). The CDR3: CASSSGTGIQPQHF. The CDR3 nucleotides are TGTGCCAGCAGTTCCGGGACAGGGATTCAGCCCCAGCATTTT.

Ten or more counts support this clonotype. This chain connects TRBV20-1 to TRBJ1-2; D remains ambiguous. The CDR3 has 13 amino acids. With 0 bases removed from V and 8 bases from J, the gap between germline ends came to 13 bases. From germline, CDR1 is DFQATT and CDR2 SNEGSKA (reference sequence). The CDR3 DNA is TGCAGTGCTAGAGAAAGAATAACTAGGGGCTACACCTTC. It translates to CSARERITRGYTF.

J is TRBJ2-2 and V is TRBV12-3 or TRBV12-4; either TRBD1 or TRBD2 may supply D (5 bases each). V was cut by 3 bases and J by 11 bases, with 10 bases left in between. The CDR3 is 12 amino acids. The CDR3 region is CASSFEGTELFF. CDR3 DNA sequence: TGTGCCAGCAGTTTCGAGGGGACCGAGCTGTTTTTT.

In its sample, this clonotype was seen many times. The genes are TRBV29-1 and TRBJ1-3; D might be TRBD1 (5 bases). The CDR3 loop spans 13 amino acids. Germline V gene data show CDR1 as SQVTM and CDR2 as ANQGSEA. The V gene lost 5 bases and the J gene lost 0 bases, with 8 bases spanning the gap. The CDR3 reads CSVTGPSGNTIYF. The CDR3 DNA reads TGCAGCGTTACGGGGCCCTCTGGAAACACCATATATTTT.

A few counts support this clonotype. V gene TRBV4-3 combines with J gene TRBJ2-3, with 7 positions matching TRBD1. Germline trimming cut 4 bases from V and 3 bases from J; bases unmatched to any gene: 13. Germline V gene lookup returns CDR1 LGHNA and CDR2 YSLEER. This CDR3 has 17 residues. The chain's CDR3 is CASSLSPTDRVTDTQYF. For the CDR3, the DNA is TGCGCCAGCAGCCTCAGCCCAACCGACAGGGTAACAGATACGCAGTATTTT.

This clonotype came up many times. The junction differs from germline at one of its ends, possibly a read error. The rearrangement joins TRBV6-1 to TRBJ1-1, with 7 bases aligning to TRBD1. The length of the CDR3 is 16 residues. Germline CDR1 is MNHNS and CDR2 is SASEGT. The CDR3: CASSEVLTGLNIEAFF. The CDR3 region has the DNA TGTGCCAGCAGTGAAGTTTTGACAGGGCTGAACATTGAAGCTTTCTTT.

This chain links TRBV27 with TRBJ1-1, with a weak D call TRBD1 (6 bases). The CDR3 length is 14 residues. Germline assignment: CDR1 MNHEY and CDR2 SMNVEV (reference sequence). The V end lost 6 bases, the J end lost 2 bases, and 13 bases lay between the germline ends. The CDR3 DNA sequence: TGTGCCAGCAGCTCAACAGGGAGCAACACTGAAGCTTTCTTT. Translation: CASSSTGSNTEAFF.

In this sample, this clonotype turned up many times. The V gene is TRBV5-4, the J gene TRBJ1-1; TRBD1 matches 7 bases. This CDR3 is built from 14 residues. The V gene's germline CDR1 is SGHNT and CDR2 YYREEE (reference sequence). Trimming took 1 base from V and 4 from J; bases not matched to a gene: 4. CDR3 region: CASSLRGPVTEAFF. The DNA for the CDR3 is TGTGCCAGCAGCTTGAGGGGGCCGGTCACTGAAGCTTTCTTT.

There are a few counts of this clonotype. The rearrangement uses TRBV11-2 and TRBJ2-1; D is undetermined. This CDR3 comprises 16 residues. CDR1 and CDR2 (germline): SGHAT, FQNNGV. Trimming shortened V by 5 bases and J by 7 bases, and 21 bases separated the two germline ends. For the CDR3, the DNA is TGTGCCAGCAGCCCACCGGGCGGCACCGCGGCGAATGAGCAGTTCTTC. It encodes CASSPPGGTAANEQFF.

V is TRBV10-3 and J is TRBJ2-7; no clear D gene. Per germline, CDR1 ENHRY and CDR2 SYGVKD. V was cut by 0 bases and J by 6 bases, with 6 bases left in between. The CDR3 is 12 residues long. CDR3 sequence reads: CAISESSSEQYF. CDR3 bases: TGTGCCATCAGTGAGTCGAGCTCCGAGCAGTACTTC.

The chain carries TRBV20-1 and TRBJ2-7; tentative D call: TRBD1 (6 bases). The V gene lost 0 bases and the J gene lost 7 bases, with 16 bases spanning the gap. Germline lookup yields CDR1 DFQATT and CDR2 SNEGSKA (reference sequence). The CDR3 has 14 amino acids. For the CDR3, the DNA is TGCAGTGCTAGAGATTGGGCCATCCAGGGGGAGCAGTACTTC. This translates into CSARDWAIQGEQYF.

In this sample, this clonotype turned up a few times. This chain joins TRBV2 and TRBJ2-2, with TRBD1 matching 7 bases. The CDR3 consists of 14 residues. J was trimmed by 6 bases and V by 6 bases; bases with no gene match: 7. Per germline, CDR1 SNHLY and CDR2 FYNNEI. The CDR3 nucleotides read TGTGCCAGCAGAGACAGGGAAGGACCCGGGGAGCTGTTTTTT. Translating gives CASRDREGPGELFF.

V and J are TRBV7-6 and TRBJ2-3; possible D gene TRBD2, 6 bases. CDR3 length: 13 amino acids. V lost 5 bases and J lost 4, with 10 bases in between. The germline gives CDR1 SGHVS, CDR2 FNYEAQ. CDR3 nucleotide sequence: TGTGCCAGCAGCCGTGGGACTCCAGATACGCAGTATTTT. This gives the protein CASSRGTPDTQYF.

This clonotype has more than one count but fewer than ten. The V and J genes are TRBV27 and TRBJ2-3; D remains unclear. Looked up from germline, CDR1 is MNHEY and CDR2 is SMNVEV (reference sequence). The V end was cut by 6 bases, the J end by 0 bases, with 19 bases between. This CDR3 is built from 17 residues. The CDR3 loop reads CASSKLAFTGSTDTQYF. The CDR3 region has the DNA TGTGCCAGCAGCAAATTAGCCTTTACTGGGAGCACAGATACGCAGTATTTT.

The chain employs TRBV19 and TRBJ1-5, with 8 bases aligning to TRBD1. This CDR3 is 14 amino acids long. CDR1 LNHDA and CDR2 SQIVND come from the germline V gene (reference sequence). Trimming took 7 bases from V and 2 from J; bases not matched to a gene: 4. This CDR3 is CASKDRGGNQPQHF. CDR3 coding DNA: TGTGCCAGTAAAGACAGGGGAGGCAATCAGCCCCAGCATTTT.